The rows below give T cell receptor beta chains drawn from one sample of a study of cytomegalovirus exposure and HLA in healthy donors. Clones were sequenced by immunoSEQ multiplex PCR, and TCRdb holds only the in-frame ones, with some missing. The data contain fewer than 200,000 clones, around nine tenths of them seen just once; the ten biggest clones take up approximately 7%. Material: PBMCs. The receptors stem from a man under 40 in good health and CMV-seropositive. Both conserved end residues are part of each CDR3. Each record gives: V gene, D gene, J gene, clone size, CDR3 DNA, CDR3 protein. A D gene is named only where the DNA matches it firmly. Rows may omit the clone size; those that give it use once, few, many or a size class.

TRBV7-3,.,TRBJ2-3,.,TGTGCCAGCAGCTTGACGGCTCAACGGGGGGATACGCAGTATTTT,CASSLTAQRGDTQYF
TRBV5-1,TRBD2,TRBJ2-1,.,TGCGCCAGCAGCCCCTATGGGCTAGCGGGAGTGAATGAGCAGTTCTTC,CASSPYGLAGVNEQFF
TRBV27,.,TRBJ2-7,few,TGTGCCAGCAGTCCTCTTACAGGGAACGGGCCCTACGAGCAGTACTTC,CASSPLTGNGPYEQYF
TRBV29-1,.,TRBJ2-2,.,TGCAGCGTTGAGATCGGGCGCGGCACCGGGGAGCTGTTTTTT,CSVEIGRGTGELFF
TRBV5-3,.,TRBJ2-7,.,TGTGCCAGAAGCTTGGTCGGCTTACCCGAGCAGTACTTC,CARSLVGLPEQYF
TRBV10-2,TRBD1,TRBJ1-6,few,TGCGCCAGCAAAGGTGAGGGGGCGAATTCACCCCTCCACTTT,CASKGEGANSPLHF
TRBV4-3,.,TRBJ1-1,.,TGCGCCAGCAGCCAAGGACTGGGAGGCACTGAAGCTTTCTTT,CASSQGLGGTEAFF
TRBV28,.,TRBJ1-1,.,TGTGCCAGCAGTTTTGCAGGAATTAACACTGAAGCTTTCTTT,CASSFAGINTEAFF
TRBV9,TRBD1,TRBJ1-2,.,TGTGCCAGCAGCGCCACCCCGGGACAGGTCTTGTATGGCTACACCTTC,CASSATPGQVLYGYTF
TRBV7-9,.,TRBJ2-7,.,TGTGCCAGCAGCTTTGCGACGGGAACTCACGAGCAGTACTTC,CASSFATGTHEQYF
TRBV4-3,TRBD1,TRBJ1-2,.,TGCGCCAGCAGCCAAGCTGGACAGGGGTTCTATGGCTACACCTTC,CASSQAGQGFYGYTF
TRBV29-1,.,TRBJ1-1,.,TGCAGCGTTCTTGGGGGCGGGAACACTGAAGCTTTCTTT,CSVLGGGNTEAFF
TRBV25-1,TRBD2,TRBJ2-2,few,TGTGCCAGCAGAGGACTAGCGGGAGGTTACACCGGGGAGCTGTTTTTT,CASRGLAGGYTGELFF
TRBV7-9,TRBD2,TRBJ2-3,.,TGTGCCAGCAGCCCCCTCGGGAGGGGAACAGATACGCAGTATTTT,CASSPLGRGTDTQYF
TRBV4-1,TRBD1,TRBJ2-1,.,TGCGCCAGCAGCTTCGGACAGGGGTACAATGAGCAGTTCTTC,CASSFGQGYNEQFF
TRBV7-2,.,TRBJ1-2,.,TGTGCCAGCAGCTTAGGGGGGCGCAGTGGCTACACCTTC,CASSLGGRSGYTF